This T cell receptor (beta chain) was sequenced in a study of beta chain features in type 1 diabetes. Regarding the study as a whole: For patients, the naive, central memory and Treg TCRB repertoires appeared more alike than for healthy donors. VDJ junctions sequenced from type 1 diabetes patients showed fewer insertions and more deletions. There was no resolution here of whether HLA type influences TCRB rearrangement. Patients with Type 1 diabetes showed moderately but significantly shorter TCRB CDR3s in all four CD4+ subsets.

Worth noting for this clone: What it binds is unknown.

This CDR3 contains 10 residues. Germline V CDR1 and CDR2: LGHNA, YNFKEQ. The germline V and J ends were trimmed by 5 bases and 8 bases, with 6 bases remaining between them. Using CD45RO/CCR7/CD25/CD127/CD95/CD27, CD4+ naive, central memory, regulatory and stem cell-like memory cells were sorted. Sequenced material consisted of expressed TCRB transcripts (all of the isolated RNA was reverse transcribed). Method: immunoSEQ multiplex PCR; TCRdb's copy keeps in-frame clones and lacks some. The sample records about 280,000 clones, approximately 16% being singletons. Sequencing was carried out using naive CD4+ T cells from blood. This TCR was recovered from a man younger than 35 with type 1 diabetes. The chain is built from TRBV4-2 and TRBJ1-2, with no clear D. In nucleotides, the CDR3 is TGTGCCAGCAGCGGGAGGGGCTACACCTTC. Its protein is CASSGRGYTF.